Described below is a single TCR beta chain sequence and its context. Its antigen remains undetermined. No per-base quality is available; no much larger clone lies one base away. A second Seattle source provided samples from volunteer blood donors who had recovered from COVID-19. Collaborating institutions collected whole blood in K2EDTA tubes following their own protocols. For TCRbeta analysis, collaborators shipped samples as frozen whole blood, isolated PBMCs, or DNA extracted from either of those sample types. The data are from a study of blood T cell repertoires in COVID-19 (TCRdb year 2020). General notes on the study: Collaborator samples came from the United States, Italy and Spain and covered acute and convalescent phases of COVID-19. The repertoires were released in a freely available public database meant as a resource for research on the immune response to SARS-CoV-2. The dataset comprised deeply sampled blood TCRbeta repertoires from subjects exposed to, actively infected with, or recovered from COVID-19. Where available, HLA class I and class II types were taken from metadata supplied by the sample provider and were not determined by assay-based typing. Samples came from the ongoing ImmuneRACE study (first 160 participants) plus 1,254 subjects from 6 global collaborators. A de-identified subject ID, COVID-19 status, age in years and sex were almost always included in the sample metadata. The prospective study material was composed of cDNA or gDNA derived from T cells, B-cell-depleted T cells, or PBMCs. The research as a whole found: How much clinical and demographic metadata was included differed by source and by participant, and the metadata was provided uncurated.

The junction carries 8 bases between V and J, which are trimmed by 6 bases and 0 bases respectively. CDR1 and CDR2 are drawn from the germline V gene (reference sequence): LNHDA, SQIVND. Measured from the cysteine to the phenylalanine, the CDR3 is 13 residues long. Just CDR3 DNA is preserved here, 39 bases in frame from base 1. TCRbeta CDR3 regions were amplified from genomic DNA using the immunoSEQ Assay, a bias-controlled multiplex PCR. The study's processing was this. Nucleated cell counts per sample were estimated from amplification of reference gene primers within the assay. To quantify the absolute abundance of each unique TCRbeta CDR3 rearrangement, sequence reads were collapsed and filtered. For each sample, productive Simpson clonality was calculated by taking the square root of Simpson's diversity index across productive rearrangements. TCRdb obtained this table from immuneACCESS and retained in-frame rearrangements with V and J assigned. These tables miss some clones; where compared with another copy, unresolved V genes account for less than half of the shortfall, and the remainder is unexplained. V, J and clone size were drawn from that table, and D and trimming were deduced from the DNA. This sample gives roughly 260,000 clones in total; 86% of them show up just once. The leading ten clones occupy over 7.5% of the sample.

The rearranged chain carries TRBV19 and TRBJ1-2; the D gene cannot be named for sure. Sequenced input: peripheral blood. This TCR came from a man aged 35-49 years who had recovered from COVID-19. The bases read TGTGCCAGTAGGTACACAGCTAACTATGGCTACACCTTC. The resulting protein is CASRYTANYGYTF. With the rest looked up from the reference TRBV19 and TRBJ1-2 genes rather than sequenced, the full variable domain is DGGITQSPKYLFRKEGQNVTLSCEQNLNHDAMYWYRQDPGQGLRLIYYSQIVNDFQKGDIAEGYSVSREKKESFPLTVTSAQKNPTAFYLCASRYTANYGYTFGSGTRLTVV.